A selection of T cell receptor beta chains follows, all from one sample in a study of T cell responses to AZD1222 COVID-19 vaccine. Clones were read by immunoSEQ multiplex PCR, and TCRdb kept only the in-frame ones, dropping some. Seen here are roughly 85,000 clones, 90% observed once, and the top ten hold about 3.5%. The sample here was peripheral blood, taken 28 days after the second AZD1222 dose. These receptor sequences come from an adult who received the AZD1222 COVID-19 vaccine. Both conserved end residues are part of each CDR3. Fields, in order: clone size, J gene, D gene, V gene, CDR3 DNA, CDR3 protein. D genes are given only for firm matches. Size values are once, few and many counts, or a class for expanded clones, and some rows have none.

>NA|TRBJ1-2|NA|TRBV5-6
TGTGCCAGCAGCTTGGTCCGTTATGGCTACACCTTC
CASSLVRYGYTF
>NA|TRBJ2-2|NA|TRBV4-1
TGCGCCAGCAGCCAAGTCGGCGGGGAGCTGTTTTTT
CASSQVGGELFF
>NA|TRBJ2-3|NA|TRBV18
TGTGCCAGCTCACCCTCCCCACCAGATACGCAGTATTTT
CASSPSPPDTQYF
>NA|TRBJ2-1|TRBD2|TRBV7-8
TGTGCCAGCAGCTTAGGCCGGGCGGGAGTTGGTCTCCATGAGCAGTTCTTC
CASSLGRAGVGLHEQFF
>once|TRBJ2-1|TRBD2|TRBV7-9
TGTGCCAGCAGCCAACTAGCGGGGGGGCACTACAATGAGCAGTTCTTC
CASSQLAGGHYNEQFF
>NA|TRBJ2-7|TRBD1|TRBV11-3
TGTGCCAGCAGCTACGGACAGGGAAGGGGCTACGAGCAGTACTTC
CASSYGQGRGYEQYF
>NA|TRBJ2-3|NA|TRBV27
TGTGCCAGCAGTTTACTGGCGGAGGCCGCAGATACGCAGTATTTT
CASSLLAEAADTQYF
>NA|TRBJ1-1|TRBD1|TRBV5-1
TGCGCCAGCAGCTTTGGAGGGACAGGGACCATGAACACTGAAGCTTTCTTT
CASSFGGTGTMNTEAFF
>NA|TRBJ2-3|NA|TRBV4-1
TGCGCCAGCAGCCGATACGGCAGGGTGGGGGCCACAGATACGCAGTATTTT
CASSRYGRVGATDTQYF
>NA|TRBJ1-4|NA|TRBV3-1/TRBV3-2
TGTGCCAGCAGCCAAGAGAAGGGGCGGGATGAAAAACTGTTTTTT
CASSQEKGRDEKLFF
>NA|TRBJ1-2|NA|TRBV6-6
TGTGCCAGCAAGTTCCCAGGGAGCCTAGGCTATGGCTACACCTTC
CASKFPGSLGYGYTF
>NA|TRBJ1-1|NA|TRBV6-5
TGTGCCAGCAGCTGGGCCGCCCGGGAGACTGAAGCTTTCTTT
CASSWAARETEAFF
>NA|TRBJ2-7|NA|TRBV21-1
TGTGCCAGCAGCCCATGCGGACGGGAGTATAAAGGTTACGAGCAGTACTTC
CASSPCGREYKGYEQYF
>NA|TRBJ2-2|NA|TRBV5-1
TGCGCCAGCAGCTTGGAACAGGTCACCGGGGAGCTGTTTTTT
CASSLEQVTGELFF
>once|TRBJ1-5|NA|TRBV5-1
TGCGCCAGCAGCTACTCAGGGAATAGCAATCAGCCCCAGCATTTT
CASSYSGNSNQPQHF
>once|TRBJ2-1|TRBD1|TRBV7-9
TGTGCCAGCAGCCCAAGGACAGGGCAGGAGTTCTTC
CASSPRTGQEFF
>NA|TRBJ1-1|TRBD1|TRBV5-5
TGTGCCAGCAGCTTTGGACAGGGTCCTGAAGCTTTCTTT
CASSFGQGPEAFF
>NA|TRBJ2-5|TRBD1|TRBV10-3
TGTGCCATCAGTGAGCCTAGGACAGGGGGCGGGGAGACCCAGTACTTC
CAISEPRTGGGETQYF
>NA|TRBJ1-3|NA|TRBV4-2
TGTGCCAGTACGCCGGAGGGGACGGGAAACACCATATATTTT
CASTPEGTGNTIYF
>NA|TRBJ2-2|NA|TRBV24-1
TGTGCCACCGAGGGGGAGGGGGCTCTCACCGGGGAGCTGTTTTTT
CATEGEGALTGELFF
>NA|TRBJ1-2|NA|TRBV27
TGTGCCAGCAGCCCCCGGGGCTTGGGATTGGACTACACCTTC
CASSPRGLGLDYTF
>NA|TRBJ2-1|NA|TRBV3-1/TRBV3-2
TGTGCCAGCAGCCAAGGACTTATTTCCTACAATGAGCAGTTCTTC
CASSQGLISYNEQFF
>NA|TRBJ1-1|TRBD1|TRBV7-2
TGTGCCAGCAGCTTAGTTGGCGGGAACAGGGGAGATGTAGCTTTCTTT
CASSLVGGNRGDVAFF
>NA|TRBJ2-1|TRBD2|TRBV6-5
TGTGCCAGCAGCAGCAACCGGGACTACGACAATGAGCAGTTCTTC
CASSSNRDYDNEQFF
>NA|TRBJ1-4|NA|TRBV9
TGTGCCAGCAGCGTACAGGGAGATGAAAAACTGTTTTTT
CASSVQGDEKLFF
>once|TRBJ2-7|TRBD2|TRBV2
TGTGCCAGCACCCTGGGACTAGCGTCGGGGAGCTACGAGCAGTACTTC
CASTLGLASGSYEQYF
>NA|TRBJ1-1|NA|TRBV30
TGTGCCTGGAGCCGACAGGCGAACACTGAAGCTTTCTTT
CAWSRQANTEAFF
>once|TRBJ1-1|NA|TRBV30
TGTGCCTGGAGTGGCCCCCCGGGCAGGGGAGCTGAAGCTTTCTTT
CAWSGPPGRGAEAFF
>NA|TRBJ1-1|NA|TRBV28
TGTGCCAGCAGTTTATTTTTTGACGGGGGTGTGAACACTGAAGCTTTCTTT
CASSLFFDGGVNTEAFF
>NA|TRBJ2-1|NA|TRBV30
TGTGCCTGGAGCCTTCCCTGGGGGTCCCATTTGTATGAGCAGTTCTTC
CAWSLPWGSHLYEQFF
>NA|TRBJ1-2|NA|TRBV11-2
TGTGCCAGCACTCCTCTGGACAGATACTATGGCTACACCTTC
CASTPLDRYYGYTF
>NA|TRBJ2-7|TRBD1|TRBV29-1
TGCAGCGTGGAAGACAGGGTACGATCCGAGCAGTACTTC
CSVEDRVRSEQYF
>NA|TRBJ2-6|TRBD1|TRBV3-1/TRBV3-2
TGTGCCAGCAGCCAAGGATGGACAGGGGGCTCTGGGGCCAACGTCCTGACTTTC
CASSQGWTGGSGANVLTF
>NA|TRBJ1-1|NA|TRBV27
TGTGCCAGCAGTTTCTCGACGGGGAACACTGAAGCTTTCTTT
CASSFSTGNTEAFF
>NA|TRBJ1-2|NA|TRBV30
TGTGCCTGGAGTCCGGGACAACGCTATGGCTACACCTTC
CAWSPGQRYGYTF
>NA|TRBJ2-1|NA|TRBV9
TGTGCCAGCAGCGAACATCTAGACGATGAGCAGTTCTTC
CASSEHLDDEQFF
>NA|TRBJ1-1|NA|TRBV4-2
TGTGCCAGCAGCCAAGAATATGGGACTCCTGAAGCTTTCTTT
CASSQEYGTPEAFF
>NA|TRBJ1-1|NA|TRBV12-3/TRBV12-4
TGTGCCAGCGGTTTGGGGTTGAACACTGAAGCTTTCTTT
CASGLGLNTEAFF
>NA|TRBJ1-4|NA|TRBV5-1
TGCGCCAGCAGCTCATCCGGGTCAACGGGGGATGAAAAACTGTTTTTT
CASSSSGSTGDEKLFF
>NA|TRBJ2-3|TRBD2|TRBV7-3
TGTGCCAGCAGTTCTAAGCGGGAGACAGATACGCAGTATTTT
CASSSKRETDTQYF
>NA|TRBJ1-1|NA|TRBV7-9
TGTGCCAGCAGCTTAGCATTGGCGAACACTGAAGCTTTCTTT
CASSLALANTEAFF
>NA|TRBJ2-1|TRBD2|TRBV5-4
TGTGCCAGCAGCTTGGGGGGGACTAGCGGGAGGGCCAATGAGCAGTTCTTC
CASSLGGTSGRANEQFF
>few|TRBJ2-7|NA|TRBV5-6
TGTGCCAGCAGGACCCGACACTACGAGCAGTACTTC
CASRTRHYEQYF
>NA|TRBJ1-5|NA|TRBV5-1
TGCGCCAGCAGCTTGTTGGGGGGGAATCAGCCCCAGCATTTT
CASSLLGGNQPQHF
>NA|TRBJ2-5|NA|TRBV6-5
TGTGCCAGCAGTTACTCGGCTAGCTTCGGAGAGACCCAGTACTTC
CASSYSASFGETQYF
>once|TRBJ1-1|NA|TRBV19
TGTGCCAGTAGTAGGGGACAAGTGAACACTGAAGCTTTCTTT
CASSRGQVNTEAFF
>NA|TRBJ1-2|TRBD1|TRBV29-1
TGCAGCGTTGGGTTGACAGGGGGAGATGGCTACACCTTC
CSVGLTGGDGYTF
>NA|TRBJ2-1|TRBD2|TRBV7-2
TGTGCCAGCAGCCTAGGACTAGCGCTTTACAATGAGCAGTTCTTC
CASSLGLALYNEQFF
>NA|TRBJ2-2|NA|TRBV6-5
TGTGCCAGCTCTAAGGGTAGGAACACCGGGGAGCTGTTTTTT
CASSKGRNTGELFF
>NA|TRBJ1-1|TRBD1|TRBV28
TGTGCCAGCAGTCAGGGGGGGGCGGACACTGAAGCTTTCTTT
CASSQGGADTEAFF
>NA|TRBJ1-3|NA|TRBV7-9
TGTGCCAGCAGCTTAGGAAGGGACACCATATATTTT
CASSLGRDTIYF